The present entry profiles one T cell receptor beta chain with its context. This clone was observed a few times. Its recognized antigen is unknown. No much larger clone is present one base from it, and per-base qualities are unavailable. The data derive from a study of cytomegalovirus exposure and HLA in healthy donors (dated by TCRdb to about 2017). In the study overall: According to an earlier analysis of several hundred of the donors, about 179 million T cells yielded 117 million unique TCR beta sequences and more than 250 Gb of sequence data. An early release covering 550 to 700 HLA-typed donors comprised roughly 300 gigabases of sequencing data and around 86 million unique TCR sequences. Of the approximately 400 genotyped donors, approximately 80% were placed in the genetic ancestry cluster associated with self-reported Caucasian donors. The aim of the study was to test whether cataloging public T cell receptors could identify signatures of past pathogen exposure. The T cell repertoires of around 670 subjects were profiled by immunosequencing and related to cytomegalovirus serostatus. A separate validation cohort of 100 to 150 different subjects was used in addition to the 666-subject first cohort. To predict cytomegalovirus infection status, the study combined high-throughput TCR immunosequencing, statistical association of individual TCRs with disease status, and machine learning. A later analysis re-analyzed previously published TCR beta repertoires from roughly 690 donors and added high-resolution HLA genotyping to study TCR occurrence patterns. The later analysis used no new phenotypic data to find candidate immune exposures, relying instead on TCR beta sequences and their occurrence across donors. An earlier analysis of several hundred of the donors applied high-throughput TCR beta sequencing to assess whether each TCR beta V gene segment acted as functional or pseudogenic. Donor age, sex, ethnicity and CMV serostatus were collected together with the repertoire data. Genome-wide SNP genotypes for about 65% of the 666 donors were used in a later genetic analysis, which treated that subset as a discovery cohort. All discovery cohort repertoires had been generated using a single sequencing platform. Class I and class II HLA loci were covered by the typing at four-digit resolution. Typing coverage varied by locus: 629-630 donors for A, B, C, DRB1 and DQB1; 500 to 550 for DQA1; approximately 570 for DPA1; around 490 for DPB1. A few DR-DQ haplotypes were handled as single units for association and clustering because linkage in the cohort was strong. Among 350 to 400 genotyped donors of the cohort, an average of about 240,000 unique TCR beta nucleotide sequences were sequenced per donor, 15% to 20% of them non-productive. Results the study describes overall, beyond this receptor: In vitro tests confirmed that a few of the cytomegalovirus-associated TCR beta chains recognize cytomegalovirus antigens. The authors suggested that the approach could potentially be generalized to other disease states and immunological phenotypes. In a later analysis, HLA-associated TCR beta chains were found to be more clonally expanded and to have lower generation probabilities than equally common non-associated chains. A group of highly shared sequence variants was considered likely to be a technical artifact of the sequencing pipeline. Cytomegalovirus status was reported to be diagnosed by the classifier with high specificity and sensitivity in both the original and validation cohorts. Because HLA typing was missing for some donors at each locus, association tests included only the typed subset. Because the 87-base-pair reads could not distinguish some IMGT-functional V segments, including TRBV6-2 and TRBV6-3, those segments were excluded. In a later analysis, TCR association rates were found to vary across HLA loci, with the most associated TCRs seen for DRB1 alleles and the fewest for HLA-C alleles. Presence/absence analyses assumed roughly uniform sequencing depth across donors, an assumption that may not hold. At a false discovery rate of 0.05, a later analysis linked some 17,000 TCR beta sequences to specific HLA alleles. When HLA alleles, especially DR and DQ, strongly co-occurred, attributing TCR associations to individual alleles was difficult. The cohort was sequenced for TCR beta chains only, and without alpha or paired-chain data the features that could be detected were limited. Most TCR sequences were observed very rarely across donors, whereas some public TCRs were present in many individuals. According to a later analysis, most CMV-associated TCR beta chains appeared to be HLA-restricted, and the HLA associations seemed to be driven largely by CMV exposure. Because counts were too low, around 17 rarely observed V segments, including chromosome 9 orphons, were left out of the earlier analysis of a few hundred of the donors. A later genetic analysis associated a missense DCLRE1C variant with V-gene and J-gene trimming of TCR beta chains, and an independent cohort replicated the association. An earlier analysis of approximately 500 of the donors showed that most TCR beta V segments appeared in productive rearrangements either about 87% or about 30% of the time, which broadly matched IMGT annotations. In a later analysis, several top co-occurrence clusters were reported to appear linked to parvovirus B19, influenza, CMV and Epstein-Barr virus. Immune exposure information for the cohort was limited to CMV serostatus. In the study, 150 to 200 TCR beta chains were listed as associated with cytomegalovirus. A further reported finding was that TCR beta sequences accurately predicted the HLA-A and HLA-B alleles for most subjects in the first cohort. Correlated functional status among segregating V segments might be attributable to linkage disequilibrium, but an unknown experimental factor could not be ruled out. According to a later genetic analysis, donors in an Asian-associated ancestry cluster had fewer N-insertions in productive TCRs than the approximately 710-donor mean.

From a lookup of the germline V gene, CDR1 and CDR2 are SGHRS and YFSETQ. Counted from cysteine to phenylalanine, this CDR3 has 17 amino acids. CDR3 DNA only is kept here, 51 bases in frame from base 1. Deletion took 3 bases off V and 4 bases off J, with a span of 20 bases between the germline ends. The cohort was made up of about 610 healthy bone marrow donors. Cohort members were all nominally healthy when sampled, although unrecorded immune exposures were likely present. The donor tested CMV seronegative and was one of the 352 seronegative cohort members. Every donor gave a peripheral blood sample, and the peripheral blood mononuclear cells from that sample were used for TCR beta sequencing. Genomic DNA was extracted from the blood cell samples with the Qiagen DNeasy Blood Extraction Kit. The library was built by means of the immunoSEQ multiplex PCR assay. For the multiplex PCR, a mixture combining 60 forward primers for TCR Vbeta segments and 13 reverse primers for TCR Jbeta segments was used. The CDR3 region of rearranged TCR beta genes was amplified from genomic DNA with a multiplex PCR assay. The Illumina HiSeq System was used to sequence the amplified TCR beta libraries as 87-base-pair reads. Processing in the source paper ran as follows. In a later analysis, 80 million or so unique TCR beta chains were counted across the 650 to 750 repertoires, and approximately 11 million of these chains were shared by at least two donors. A nearest-neighbor algorithm error-corrected the raw reads and collapsed the reads into unique sequences, merging closely related sequences to remove PCR and sequencing errors. To assign V, D and J gene segments, CDR3 sequences were aligned to IMGT reference sequences. Each retained sequence needed at least a six-nucleotide match to both a V gene segment and a J gene segment. Rearrangements were called productive when the CDR3 lacked stop codons and stayed in frame with V and J; all others were non-productive. CDR3 was defined by IMGT convention, running from the second conserved V-encoded cysteine to the conserved J-encoded phenylalanine. The earlier analysis of 450 to 750 of the donors excluded any sequence lacking an unambiguous match to a single V gene segment. An earlier analysis of 587 of the donors called V segments functional above 56.7% productive rearrangements and segregating when the between-donor standard deviation exceeded 5%. A statistical classification framework was built to diagnose cytomegalovirus status from the catalog of TCR beta chain sequences. In a later analysis, V and J genes were assigned by comparing TCR nucleotide sequences against IMGT/GENE-DB human TR gene sequences. A later analysis assigned CDR3 sequences and most-parsimonious VDJ recombination scenarios with the TCRdist pipeline. A later analysis defined each TCR beta chain by its CDR3 amino acid sequence plus V-gene family, and excluded reads lacking a unique V-gene family. In a later analysis, 550 to 650 highly shared, low-generation-probability nucleotide sequences were removed to address suspected cross-contamination and a sequencing artifact. A later analysis calculated a clonal expansion index for each public chain from normalized within-repertoire ranks of inferred template counts. In a later analysis, generation probabilities were computed using a VDJ recombination model fitted to out-of-frame rearrangements, and the results were checked against IGoR. In a later analysis, TCR-TCR, TCR-HLA and TCR-CMV co-occurrence was scored with hypergeometric tests, and a repertoire-size bias correction was applied to TCR pairs. In a later analysis, false discovery rates were estimated by permuting HLA or CMV assignments 20 times. A later analysis grouped co-occurring TCRs with DBSCAN, adding TCRdist sequence similarity when clustering within HLA-allele-positive subsets. Co-occurrence clustering excluded repertoires with fewer than 30,000 or more than 120,000 public chains, plus five with anomalous nucleotide sharing. The immuneACCESS repertoire file appears here via TCRdb, limited to in-frame rearrangements. These files lack a portion of the clones; in checked studies, under half of the deficit traces to unresolved V genes, and the cause of the others is not known. That table supplies the V and J calls and clone size; D and trimming were determined from the DNA. The sample table shows some 270,000 clones, and 80% are seen once. About 0.3% of the sample is taken by the ten largest.

The TCR sequence derives from a girl aged 2-10 years in good health and CMV-seronegative. This chain joins TRBV5-1 to TRBJ2-1, and perhaps TRBD2 as D gene, on 6 matching bases. Material for sequencing was PBMCs. The nucleotide sequence is TGCGCCAGCAGCTCCGCAGCTGGAGGGCCTCTGTACAATGAGCAGTTCTTC. It translates to CASSSAAGGPLYNEQFF.